This TCR beta chain came from a study of blood T cell repertoires in COVID-19. Germline trimming cut 4 bases from V and 9 bases from J; bases unmatched to any gene: 16. The germline gives CDR1 SGHNT, CDR2 YYREEE (reference sequence). The CDR3 sequence is 15 residues long. Libraries were prepared by immunoSEQ multiplex PCR; TCRdb keeps only in-frame clonotypes and omits some of them. The sample has some 530,000 clones, approximately 85% seen once. V and J are TRBV5-4 and TRBJ2-7; 7 positions agree with TRBD2. The sequencing sample was made of peripheral blood. The sequence came from a human donor in a cohort sampled during active COVID-19. The CDR3 spells CASSQGLGGTDGQYF. The CDR3 DNA reads TGTGCCAGCAGCCAAGGACTAGGAGGAACCGATGGGCAGTACTTC.